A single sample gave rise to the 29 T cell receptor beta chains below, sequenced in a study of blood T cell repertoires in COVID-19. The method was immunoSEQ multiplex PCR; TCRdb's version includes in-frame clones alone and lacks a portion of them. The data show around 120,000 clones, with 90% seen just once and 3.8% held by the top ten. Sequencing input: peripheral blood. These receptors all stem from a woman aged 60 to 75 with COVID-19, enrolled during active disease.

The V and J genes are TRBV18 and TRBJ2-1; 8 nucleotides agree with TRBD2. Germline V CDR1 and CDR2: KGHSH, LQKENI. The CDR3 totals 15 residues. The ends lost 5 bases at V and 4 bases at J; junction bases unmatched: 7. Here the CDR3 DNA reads TGTGCCAGCTCAACAGGGCGGGGGGTTTACAATGAGCAGTTCTTC. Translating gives CASSTGRGVYNEQFF.

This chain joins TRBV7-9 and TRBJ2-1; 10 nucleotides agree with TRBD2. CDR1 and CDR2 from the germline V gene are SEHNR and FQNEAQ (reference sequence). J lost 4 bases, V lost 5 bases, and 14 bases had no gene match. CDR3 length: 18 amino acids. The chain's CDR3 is CASSGLAGGPIQYNEQFF. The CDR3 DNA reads TGTGCCAGCAGCGGGTTAGCGGGGGGTCCCATTCAGTACAATGAGCAGTTCTTC.

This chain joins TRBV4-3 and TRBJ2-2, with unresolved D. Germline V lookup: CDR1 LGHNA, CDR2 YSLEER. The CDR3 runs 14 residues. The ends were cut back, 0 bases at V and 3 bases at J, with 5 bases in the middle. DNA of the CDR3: TGCGCCAGCAGCCAAGACAGGTACACCGGGGAGCTGTTTTTT. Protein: CASSQDRYTGELFF.

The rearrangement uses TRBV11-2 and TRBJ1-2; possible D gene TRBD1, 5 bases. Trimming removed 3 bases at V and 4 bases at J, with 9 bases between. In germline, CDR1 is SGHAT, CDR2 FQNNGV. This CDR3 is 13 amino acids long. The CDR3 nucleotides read TGTGCCAGCAGCTTTCAGGGCGCCTATGGCTACACCTTC. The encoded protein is CASSFQGAYGYTF.

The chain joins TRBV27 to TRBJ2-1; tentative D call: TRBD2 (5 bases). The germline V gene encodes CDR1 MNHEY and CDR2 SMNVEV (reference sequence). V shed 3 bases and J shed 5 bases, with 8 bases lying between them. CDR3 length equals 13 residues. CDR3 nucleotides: TGTGCCAGCAGTTTCGCCGGGGACAATGAGCAGTTCTTC. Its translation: CASSFAGDNEQFF.

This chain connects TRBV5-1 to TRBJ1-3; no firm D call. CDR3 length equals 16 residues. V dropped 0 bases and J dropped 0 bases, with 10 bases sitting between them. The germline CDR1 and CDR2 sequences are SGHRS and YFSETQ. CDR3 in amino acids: CASSLAEVISGNTIYF. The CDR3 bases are TGCGCCAGCAGCTTGGCCGAGGTGATCTCTGGAAACACCATATATTTT.

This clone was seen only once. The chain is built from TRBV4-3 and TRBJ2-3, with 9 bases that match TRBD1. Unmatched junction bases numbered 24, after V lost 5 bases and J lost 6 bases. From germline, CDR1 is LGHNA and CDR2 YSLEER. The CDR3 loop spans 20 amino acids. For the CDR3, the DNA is TGCGCCAGCAGCGAGGGGATTCAACGGGGAGGGACAGGGCCCGCGGATACGCAGTATTTT. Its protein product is CASSEGIQRGGTGPADTQYF.

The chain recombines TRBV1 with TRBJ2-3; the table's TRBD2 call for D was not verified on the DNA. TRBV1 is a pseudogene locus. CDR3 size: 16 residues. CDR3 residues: CTSSSLAGPTTDTQYF. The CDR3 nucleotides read TGCACCAGCAGCTCACTAGCGGGCCCGACCACAGATACGCAGTATTTT.

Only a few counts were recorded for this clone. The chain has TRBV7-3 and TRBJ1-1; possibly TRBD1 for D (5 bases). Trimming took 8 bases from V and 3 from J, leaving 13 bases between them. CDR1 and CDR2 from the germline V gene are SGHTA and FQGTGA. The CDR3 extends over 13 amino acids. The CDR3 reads CASQATVYTEAFF. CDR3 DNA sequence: TGTGCCAGCCAAGCGACAGTTTACACTGAAGCTTTCTTT.

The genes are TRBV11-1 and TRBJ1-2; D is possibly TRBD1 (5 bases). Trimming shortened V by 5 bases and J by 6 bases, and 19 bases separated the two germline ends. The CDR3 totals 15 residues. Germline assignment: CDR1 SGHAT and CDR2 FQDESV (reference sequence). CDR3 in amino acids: CASSREGELMDGYTF. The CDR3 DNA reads TGTGCCAGCAGCCGAGAAGGGGAATTGATGGATGGCTACACCTTC. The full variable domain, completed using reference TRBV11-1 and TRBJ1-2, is EAEVAQSPRYKITEKSQAVAFWCDPISGHATLYWYRQILGQGPELLVQFQDESVVDDSQLPKDRFSAERLKGVDSTLKIQPAELGDSAMYLCASSREGELMDGYTFGSGTRLTVV.

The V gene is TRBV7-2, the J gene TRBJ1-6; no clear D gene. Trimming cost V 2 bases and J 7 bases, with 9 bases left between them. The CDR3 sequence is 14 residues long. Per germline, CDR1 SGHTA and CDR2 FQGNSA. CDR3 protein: CASSLHGLNSPLHF. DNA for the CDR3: TGTGCCAGCAGCTTACACGGACTCAATTCACCCCTCCACTTT.

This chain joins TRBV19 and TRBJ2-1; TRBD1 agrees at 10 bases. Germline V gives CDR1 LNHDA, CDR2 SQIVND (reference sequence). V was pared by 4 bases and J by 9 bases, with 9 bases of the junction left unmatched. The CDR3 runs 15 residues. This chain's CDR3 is CASSTGTGVLREQFF. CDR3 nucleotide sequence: TGTGCCAGTAGTACCGGGACAGGGGTTCTCCGTGAGCAGTTCTTC.

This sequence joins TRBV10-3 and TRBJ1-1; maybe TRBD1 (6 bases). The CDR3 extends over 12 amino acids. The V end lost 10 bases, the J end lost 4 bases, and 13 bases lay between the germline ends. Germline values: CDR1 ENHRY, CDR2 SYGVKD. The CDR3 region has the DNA TGTGCCACACAGACAGGATCCACTGAAGCTTTCTTT. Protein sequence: CATQTGSTEAFF.

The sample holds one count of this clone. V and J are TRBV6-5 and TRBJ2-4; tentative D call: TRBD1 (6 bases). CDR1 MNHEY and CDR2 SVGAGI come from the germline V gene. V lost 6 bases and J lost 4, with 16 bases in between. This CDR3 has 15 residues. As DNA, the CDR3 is TGTGCCAGCAGACGCCGGGACACCCAAAAAAACATTCAGTACTTC. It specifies CASRRRDTQKNIQYF.

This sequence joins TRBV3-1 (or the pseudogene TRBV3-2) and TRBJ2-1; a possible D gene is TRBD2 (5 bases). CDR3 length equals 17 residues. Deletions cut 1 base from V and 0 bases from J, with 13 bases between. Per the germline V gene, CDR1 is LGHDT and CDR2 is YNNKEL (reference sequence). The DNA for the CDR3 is TGTGCCAGCAGCCAAGGGATTGGTGCGGGCTCCTACAATGAGCAGTTCTTC. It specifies CASSQGIGAGSYNEQFF.

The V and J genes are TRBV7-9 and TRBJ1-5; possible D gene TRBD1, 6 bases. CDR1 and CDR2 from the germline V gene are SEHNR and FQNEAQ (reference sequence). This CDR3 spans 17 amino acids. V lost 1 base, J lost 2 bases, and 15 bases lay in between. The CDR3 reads CASSLGMGGRGNQPQHF. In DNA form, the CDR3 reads TGTGCCAGCAGCTTAGGCATGGGGGGGCGAGGCAATCAGCCCCAGCATTTT.

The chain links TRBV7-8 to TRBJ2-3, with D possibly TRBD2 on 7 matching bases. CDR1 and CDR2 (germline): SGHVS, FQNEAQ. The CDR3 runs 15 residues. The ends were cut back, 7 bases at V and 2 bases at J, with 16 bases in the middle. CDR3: CASTYGGPNTDTQYF. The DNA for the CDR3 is TGTGCCAGCACCTACGGGGGGCCTAACACAGATACGCAGTATTTT.

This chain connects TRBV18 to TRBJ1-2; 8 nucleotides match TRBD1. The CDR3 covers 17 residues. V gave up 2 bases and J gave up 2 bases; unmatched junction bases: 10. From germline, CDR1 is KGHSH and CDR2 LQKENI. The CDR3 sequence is CASSPGTGGLGNYGYTF. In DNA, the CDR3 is TGTGCCAGCTCACCAGGGACAGGCGGATTAGGAAACTATGGCTACACCTTC.

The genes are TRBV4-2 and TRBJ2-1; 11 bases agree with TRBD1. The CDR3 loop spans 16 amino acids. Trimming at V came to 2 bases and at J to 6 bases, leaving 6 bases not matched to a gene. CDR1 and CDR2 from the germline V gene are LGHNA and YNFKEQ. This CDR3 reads CASSQYGQGASNEQFF. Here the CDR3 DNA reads TGTGCCAGCAGCCAATACGGACAGGGGGCAAGCAATGAGCAGTTCTTC.

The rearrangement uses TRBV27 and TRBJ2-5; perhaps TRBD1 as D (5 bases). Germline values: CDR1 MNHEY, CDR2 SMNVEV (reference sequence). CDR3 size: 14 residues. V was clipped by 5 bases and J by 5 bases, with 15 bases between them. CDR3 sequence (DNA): TGTGCCAGCAGTAAGAGAGCCCACAGGGAGACCCAGTACTTC. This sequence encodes CASSKRAHRETQYF.

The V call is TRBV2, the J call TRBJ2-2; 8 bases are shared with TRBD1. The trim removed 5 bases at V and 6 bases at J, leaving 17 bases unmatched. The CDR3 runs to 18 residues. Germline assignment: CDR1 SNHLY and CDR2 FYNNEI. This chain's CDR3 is CASSPLGQGARVAGELFF. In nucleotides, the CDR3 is TGTGCCAGCAGTCCCTTGGGCCAGGGGGCGCGAGTCGCCGGGGAGCTGTTTTTT.

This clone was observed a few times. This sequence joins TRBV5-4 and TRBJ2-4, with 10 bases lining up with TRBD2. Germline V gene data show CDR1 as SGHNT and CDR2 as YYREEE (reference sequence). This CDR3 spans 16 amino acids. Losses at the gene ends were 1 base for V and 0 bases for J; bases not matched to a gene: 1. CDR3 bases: TGTGCCAGCAGCTTGCAGCGGGGGGGAGCCAAAAACATTCAGTACTTC. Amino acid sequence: CASSLQRGGAKNIQYF.

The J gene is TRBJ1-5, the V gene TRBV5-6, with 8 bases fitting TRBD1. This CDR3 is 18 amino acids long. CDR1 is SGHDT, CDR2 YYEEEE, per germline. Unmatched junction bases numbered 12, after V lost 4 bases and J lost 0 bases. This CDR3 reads CASSPPRTGKYSNQPQHF. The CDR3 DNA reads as TGTGCCAGCAGCCCCCCCCGGACAGGGAAATATAGCAATCAGCCCCAGCATTTT.

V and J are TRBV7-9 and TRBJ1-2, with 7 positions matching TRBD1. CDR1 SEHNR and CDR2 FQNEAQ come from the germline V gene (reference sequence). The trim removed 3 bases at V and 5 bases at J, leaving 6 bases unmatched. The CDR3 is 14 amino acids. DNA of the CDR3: TGTGCCAGCAGCTTTGGACAGGCACTATATGGCTACACCTTC. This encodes CASSFGQALYGYTF.

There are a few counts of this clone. CDR3 DNA: TGTGCCAGTAGTATAGTCGCCCAGGGTGGCTACACCTTC. Its translation: CASSIVAQGGYTF. The J gene is TRBJ1-2, the V gene TRBV19; D is perhaps TRBD1 (5 bases). The V end was cut by 1 base, the J end by 7 bases, with 10 bases between. This CDR3 has 13 amino acids. CDR1 and CDR2 from the germline V gene are LNHDA and SQIVND (reference sequence).

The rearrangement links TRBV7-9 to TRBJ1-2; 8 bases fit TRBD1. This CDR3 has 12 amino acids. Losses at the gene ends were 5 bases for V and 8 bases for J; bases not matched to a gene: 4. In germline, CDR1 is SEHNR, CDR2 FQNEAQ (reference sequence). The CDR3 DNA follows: TGTGCCAGCAGCATGACAGGGGAGGGCTACACCTTC. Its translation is CASSMTGEGYTF.

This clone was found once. In DNA, the CDR3 is TGTGCCAGCAGCTTCACAGGGGGCTCGCGATATGGCTACACCTTC. It encodes CASSFTGGSRYGYTF. V is TRBV7-2 and J is TRBJ1-2, with 9 bases aligning to TRBD1. This CDR3 contains 15 residues. The germline V gene has CDR1 SGHTA and CDR2 FQGNSA. J gave up 5 bases and V 3 bases, and 7 bases lay outside the gene matches.

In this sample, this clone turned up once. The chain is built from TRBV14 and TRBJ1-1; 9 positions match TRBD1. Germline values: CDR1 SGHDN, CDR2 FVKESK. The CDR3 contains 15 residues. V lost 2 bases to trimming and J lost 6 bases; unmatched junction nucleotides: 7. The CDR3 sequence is CASSQYRGRGAEAFF. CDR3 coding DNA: TGTGCCAGCAGCCAATACAGGGGGCGAGGCGCTGAAGCTTTCTTT.

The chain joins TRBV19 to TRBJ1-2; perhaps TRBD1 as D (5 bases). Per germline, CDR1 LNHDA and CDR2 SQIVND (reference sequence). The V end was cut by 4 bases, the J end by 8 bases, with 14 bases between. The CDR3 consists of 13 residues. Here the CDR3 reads CASSKQDGLGYTF. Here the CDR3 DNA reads TGTGCCAGTAGTAAACAGGACGGATTAGGCTACACCTTC. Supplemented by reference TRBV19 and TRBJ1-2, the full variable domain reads DGGITQSPKYLFRKEGQNVTLSCEQNLNHDAMYWYRQDPGQGLRLIYYSQIVNDFQKGDIAEGYSVSREKKESFPLTVTSAQKNPTAFYLCASSKQDGLGYTFGSGTRLTVV.